The source of this TCR beta chain is a study of T-cell memory formation after mild COVID-19. For the study at large: Clusters were largely donor specific.

MiXCR, applied by TCRdb to the 5' RACE reads, yields one record per CDR3 protein. The data contain 180,000 or so distinct CDR3 sequences, roughly 10% of them singletons. The J segment lost 10 bases and the V segment lost 4 bases, leaving 10 bases of the junction unmatched. The CDR3 consists of 15 residues. Germline V CDR1 and CDR2: SGHTA, FQGNSA. Study-wide results and caveats: There was a balanced CD4/CD8 profile in clones contracting day 15 to 85, and later expanders leaned CD4+. Within pre-infection memory, some responding clones were found, suggesting cross-reactive memory joined.

About this clonotype: The target antigen is unknown.

This receptor was obtained from a man aged 18 to 30 who had mild COVID-19 (a few samples of this study predate the infection). Cell type and time point are not known. This chain joins TRBV7-2 and TRBJ1-6, with TRBD1 matching 7 bases. The sample was PBMCs or a T cell subset sorted from them (not recorded which). Here the CDR3 DNA reads TGTGCCAGCAGCTCCCGGGAGGGGGCTCAGTCACCCCTCCACTTT. It encodes CASSSREGAQSPLHF.